This T cell receptor (beta chain) came from a study of cytomegalovirus exposure and HLA in healthy donors. Broader study findings: Earlier findings revealed that most TCR beta V segments proved productive either about 87% or about 30% of the time. The investigators catalogued 150 or so TCR beta chains as cytomegalovirus-associated.

PCR amplification relied on 60 Vbeta primers (plus 13 Jbeta primers). Using immunoSEQ multiplex PCR, the repertoire was profiled, and TCRdb retains in-frame clones only, with some absent. The sample consists of over 150,000 clones, around 80% of them appearing once. This clone was counted only a few times. As yet, its antigen is unknown. Germline CDR1 ENHRY, CDR2 SYGVKD. Trimming left V 0 bases short and J 4 bases short, with 3 bases between. The CDR3 contains 12 residues. The sequence came from a man between 35 and 55 years old in good health and CMV-seronegative. Sample: PBMCs. The chain has TRBV10-3 and TRBJ2-5; D is ambiguous. Written as DNA, the CDR3 is TGTGCCATCAGTGAGTCGAGAGAGACCCAGTACTTC. Its protein product is CAISESRETQYF.